Presented here are 29 T cell receptor beta chains from one specimen sequenced in a study of shared clonotypes between healthy human individuals. Generated by immunoSEQ multiplex PCR, the TCRdb table keeps only in-frame clones and is missing some. Of about 2 million clones in the sample, around 95% are singletons; the top ten hold roughly 0.13%. Sequenced: naive CD4+ T cells sorted from blood. Noted subset: CD45RA+ positively selected. The origin of the receptors is a young man in good health.

This chain joins TRBV6-6 and TRBJ1-2, with TRBD1 as a possible D gene (5 bases). V was trimmed by 5 bases and J by 3 bases, leaving 10 bases between them. The CDR3 contains 13 residues. The germline gives CDR1 MNHNY, CDR2 SVGAGI (reference sequence). The CDR3 coding sequence is TGTGCCAGCAGTCTGGACACCTACTATGGCTACACCTTC. This sequence encodes CASSLDTYYGYTF.

The genes are TRBV10-3 and TRBJ2-7; 10 bases fit TRBD1. V lost 0 bases to trimming and J lost 2 bases; unmatched junction nucleotides: 7. This CDR3 contains 17 residues. The germline gives CDR1 ENHRY, CDR2 SYGVKD. The CDR3 DNA sequence: TGTGCCATCAGTGAGTCCATTGGACAGGGGGTGGCCTACGAGCAGTACTTC. Amino acid sequence: CAISESIGQGVAYEQYF.

The chain couples TRBV5-1 to TRBJ2-2; 7 nucleotides align to TRBD2. From germline, CDR1 is SGHRS and CDR2 YFSETQ. Unmatched junction bases numbered 1, after V lost 1 base and J lost 1 base. The CDR3 totals 15 residues. The CDR3 reads CASSLPGGNTGELFF. The CDR3 nucleotides are TGCGCCAGCAGCTTGCCGGGAGGGAACACCGGGGAGCTGTTTTTT.

The J gene is TRBJ2-7, the V gene TRBV5-1; the D is unclear. Germline lookup yields CDR1 SGHRS and CDR2 YFSETQ. This CDR3 region has 14 residues. V gave up 3 bases and J gave up 0 bases, with 10 bases separating them. The CDR3 loop reads CASSWVSGSYEQYF. The CDR3, as DNA: TGCGCCAGCAGCTGGGTCAGTGGCTCCTACGAGCAGTACTTC.

The V and J genes are TRBV27 and TRBJ2-5; the match to TRBD2 covers 7 bases. The CDR3 has 16 residues. CDR1 and CDR2 from the germline V gene are MNHEY and SMNVEV (reference sequence). V was clipped by 4 bases and J by 5 bases; unmatched bases: 13. The CDR3 nucleotides are TGTGCCAGCAGTTCCCTGGCTGCGGGAGTGGGGGAGACCCAGTACTTC. Translated: CASSSLAAGVGETQYF.

CDR3 bases: TGCGCCAGCAGCCAAGAGTATGTAGTCGAAGGCACCTTC. It encodes CASSQEYVVEGTF. V is TRBV4-1 and J is TRBJ1-2; D gene ambiguous. The CDR3 extends over 13 amino acids. Per germline, CDR1 MGHRA and CDR2 YSYEKL. V was cut by 0 bases and J by 13 bases, with 15 bases left in between.

This chain connects TRBV5-6 to TRBJ1-1; D call uncertain. The CDR3 runs to 16 residues. V was trimmed by 2 bases and J by 4 bases, leaving 18 bases between them. Germline V CDR1 and CDR2: SGHDT, YYEEEE. CDR3 protein: CASSFRVSAMRTEAFF. The DNA of the CDR3 is TGTGCCAGCAGCTTTCGTGTATCGGCAATGCGCACTGAAGCTTTCTTT.

The rearrangement links TRBV12-2 to TRBJ2-7; TRBD1 was called by the table and not checked on the DNA. TRBV12-2 is recorded as a pseudogene. The CDR3 extends over 13 amino acids. The CDR3 spells CASRLAGPYEQYF. The CDR3 DNA sequence: TGTGCAAGTCGCTTAGCGGGCCCCTACGAGCAGTACTTC.

The chain combines TRBV5-4 with TRBJ2-2; 7 positions match TRBD1. From germline, CDR1 is SGHNT and CDR2 YYREEE (reference sequence). J lost 10 bases, V lost 4 bases, and 13 bases had no gene match. The CDR3 extends over 15 amino acids. The CDR3 protein is CASSMGKGGPAELFF. In nucleotides, the CDR3 is TGTGCCAGCAGCATGGGGAAAGGGGGCCCGGCGGAGCTGTTTTTT.

The rearrangement uses TRBV5-1 and TRBJ1-4; no firm D call. The V gene lost 3 bases and the J gene lost 5 bases, with 14 bases spanning the gap. This CDR3 spans 15 amino acids. Germline CDR1 reads SGHRS; CDR2 reads YFSETQ. CDR3 nucleotides: TGCGCCAGCAGCTCGGGAGGGATACAAAATGAAAAACTGTTTTTT. This sequence encodes CASSSGGIQNEKLFF.

This clone showed up just once. The sample has other DNA sequences that encode this CDR3 too. The chain recombines TRBV18 with TRBJ1-1; 9 positions agree with TRBD1. This CDR3 spans 13 amino acids. V trimming: 3 bases; J trimming: 4 bases; junction bases outside the gene matches: 0. Germline CDR1 KGHSH, CDR2 LQKENI. The DNA for the CDR3 is TGTGCCAGCTCACCGGGACAGGGCACTGAAGCTTTCTTT. It translates to CASSPGQGTEAFF.

The genes are TRBV27 and TRBJ1-2, with a tentative D call TRBD1 (6 bases). Germline V lookup: CDR1 MNHEY, CDR2 SMNVEV (reference sequence). V was shortened by 7 bases and J by 2 bases, with 11 bases between the two germline ends. This CDR3 has 13 residues. CDR3 in DNA: TGTGCCAGCAAACCTACAGGGAACTATGGCTACACCTTC. This codes for CASKPTGNYGYTF.

The chain combines TRBV4-1 with TRBJ2-1, with D perhaps matching TRBD1 or TRBD2 (5 bases each). Trimming left V 3 bases short and J 4 bases short, with 19 bases between. Germline CDR1 reads MGHRA; CDR2 reads YSYEKL. This CDR3 is 17 amino acids long. CDR3: CASSHGVIGARYNEQFF. In DNA, the CDR3 is TGCGCCAGCAGCCACGGGGTGATCGGGGCTCGTTACAATGAGCAGTTCTTC.

The J gene is TRBJ1-2, the V gene TRBV7-8; unclear D gene. Germline CDR1 and CDR2: SGHVS and FQNEAQ. Trimming took 1 base from V and 1 from J, leaving 7 bases between them. The CDR3 has 14 amino acids. The CDR3 spells CASSLVASNYGYTF. The CDR3 DNA reads TGTGCCAGCAGCTTAGTGGCCAGTAACTATGGCTACACCTTC.

This chain links TRBV2 with TRBJ1-5, with TRBD1 identical over 8 bases. The CDR3 covers 15 residues. Germline CDR1 is SNHLY and CDR2 is FYNNEI. The V and J ends lost 8 bases and 2 bases, in that order; junction bases with no gene match: 8. The CDR3 coding sequence is TGTGCCAGCGCGACCAGGGGGCAAGGCAATCAGCCCCAGCATTTT. This sequence encodes CASATRGQGNQPQHF.

The chain employs TRBV6-6 and TRBJ2-7; no definite D call. With 0 bases removed from V and 5 bases from J, the gap between germline ends came to 11 bases. The CDR3 is 14 amino acids. CDR1 MNHNY and CDR2 SVGAGI come from the germline V gene (reference sequence). This CDR3 is CASSYSLALNEQYF. CDR3 sequence (DNA): TGTGCCAGCAGTTACTCGCTGGCCTTGAACGAGCAGTACTTC.

V gene TRBV4-1 combines with J gene TRBJ1-1; TRBD1 matches 8 bases. The germline CDR1 and CDR2 sequences are MGHRA and YSYEKL. J lost 5 bases, V lost 4 bases, and 12 bases had no gene match. This CDR3 has 16 residues. The CDR3 region has the DNA TGCGCCAGCAGCCCGGGACAGGCCCGAGGAACAACTGAAGCTTTCTTT. Translated: CASSPGQARGTTEAFF.

The rearrangement joins TRBV30 to TRBJ2-7; no clear D gene. Per the germline V gene, CDR1 is GTSNPN and CDR2 is SVGIG (reference sequence). CDR3 length: 12 residues. V gave up 5 bases and J gave up 5 bases, with 13 bases separating them. The CDR3 loop is CAWGLGTNEQYF. The DNA of the CDR3 is TGTGCCTGGGGGTTGGGAACAAACGAGCAGTACTTC.

The chain links TRBV15 to TRBJ2-3; 8 nucleotides align to TRBD2. The CDR3 is made up of 14 amino acids. Germline CDR1 reads LNHNV; CDR2 reads YYDKDF (reference sequence). J gave up 3 bases and V 2 bases, and 1 base lay outside the gene matches. CDR3 DNA: TGTGCCACCAGCAGATCTAGCGGGACAGATACGCAGTATTTT. It specifies CATSRSSGTDTQYF. Using reference TRBV15 and TRBJ2-3 for the parts outside the CDR3, the full variable domain is DAMVIQNPRYQVTQFGKPVTLSCSQTLNHNVMYWYQQKSSQAPKLLFHYYDKDFNNEADTPDNFQSRRPNTSFCFLDIRSPGLGDTAMYLCATSRSSGTDTQYFGPGTRLTVL.

As concerns this clone: Other DNA sequences in the same sample also yield this CDR3. The V call is TRBV4-1, the J call TRBJ2-5; D gene uncertain. V lost 1 base and J lost 5, with 8 bases in between. Germline CDR1 is MGHRA and CDR2 is YSYEKL. The CDR3 has 13 amino acids. CDR3 region: CASSQVLRETQYF. In DNA, the CDR3 is TGCGCCAGCAGCCAAGTACTACGTGAGACCCAGTACTTC.

This chain links TRBV10-3 with TRBJ2-1; the D gene is possibly TRBD2 (5 bases). This CDR3 has 14 amino acids. The V gene's germline CDR1 is ENHRY and CDR2 SYGVKD. V lost 3 bases to trimming and J lost 2 bases, with 8 bases between them. Here the CDR3 DNA reads TGTGCCATCAGTGAACTAGGGACCTACAATGAGCAGTTCTTC. Protein sequence: CAISELGTYNEQFF.

The chain carries TRBV6-1 and TRBJ1-2; D unresolved. CDR3 length: 15 residues. CDR1 and CDR2 from the germline V gene are MNHNS and SASEGT. Trimming shortened V by 1 base and J by 2 bases, and 11 bases separated the two germline ends. CDR3 protein: CASSEGPVLNYGYTF. Written as DNA, the CDR3 is TGTGCCAGCAGTGAAGGGCCAGTTCTCAACTATGGCTACACCTTC.

This chain links TRBV7-3 with TRBJ1-4; 8 nucleotides align to TRBD1. This CDR3 contains 16 residues. V shed 1 base and J 7 bases; nucleotides not matched to a gene: 8. Looked up from germline, CDR1 is SGHTA and CDR2 is FQGTGA. CDR3 coding DNA: TGTGCCAGCAGCTTAAGGGCCAGGGGGCAGGGTGAAAAACTGTTTTTT. Its protein is CASSLRARGQGEKLFF. The full variable domain, with the rest looked up from reference TRBV7-3 and TRBJ1-4, is GAGVSQTPSNKVTEKGKYVELRCDPISGHTALYWYRQSLGQGPEFLIYFQGTGAADDSGLPNDRFFAVRPEGSVSTLKIQRTERGDSAVYLCASSLRARGQGEKLFFGSGTQLSVL.

V is TRBV6-6 and J is TRBJ1-1; TRBD1 might be the D (5 bases). Germline assignment: CDR1 MNHNY and CDR2 SVGAGI (reference sequence). With 5 bases removed from V and 1 base from J, the gap between germline ends came to 5 bases. This CDR3 is 12 amino acids long. The CDR3 DNA reads as TGTGCCAGCAGTCAGGGGAACACTGAAGCTTTCTTT. Its protein is CASSQGNTEAFF.

The chain employs TRBV6-1 and TRBJ1-3; TRBD1 aligns across 8 bases. Unmatched junction bases numbered 4, after V lost 6 bases and J lost 0 bases. In germline, CDR1 is MNHNS, CDR2 SASEGT. The CDR3 has 15 amino acids. In DNA, the CDR3 is TGTGCCAGCAGAGAGACAGGGGACTCTGGAAACACCATATATTTT. Translated, it gives CASRETGDSGNTIYF.

Notes on this clone: The same CDR3 arises from other DNA sequences in this sample as well. V usage is TRBV10-3 and J usage is TRBJ2-1; 10 positions agree with TRBD2. Germline assignment: CDR1 ENHRY and CDR2 SYGVKD. CDR3 length: 15 residues. The junction had 6 bases not matched to a gene; V was cut back by 9 bases and J by 1 base. CDR3 in DNA: TGTGCCATTCGCGCTAGCGGGGGTTCCTACAATGAGCAGTTCTTC. Amino acid sequence: CAIRASGGSYNEQFF.

The gene calls are TRBV5-1 and TRBJ2-5, with unresolved D. CDR3 length equals 15 residues. Germline V gives CDR1 SGHRS, CDR2 YFSETQ. Trimming removed 4 bases from V and 1 base from J, with 14 bases in between. Here the CDR3 reads CASSLPTTVQETQYF. As DNA, the CDR3 is TGCGCCAGCAGCCTCCCGACAACTGTCCAAGAGACCCAGTACTTC.

The count of this clone is one. Distinct nucleotide sequences in the sample also encode this CDR3. The V gene is TRBV7-9, the J gene TRBJ1-2; 7 nucleotides agree with TRBD1. CDR3 length: 13 amino acids. Germline V gene data show CDR1 as SEHNR and CDR2 as FQNEAQ (reference sequence). The V segment lost 1 base and the J segment 8 bases; nucleotides outside the gene matches: 4. The CDR3 DNA reads TGTGCCAGCAGCTTAGGACAGGGAAACGGCTACACCTTC. Its protein product is CASSLGQGNGYTF.

Points on this clone: Other DNA sequences in the same sample also yield this CDR3. The J gene is TRBJ2-3, the V gene TRBV5-1; D not resolved. Trimming cost V 0 bases and J 1 base, with 6 bases left between them. This CDR3 region has 14 residues. Germline V gene data show CDR1 as SGHRS and CDR2 as YFSETQ. The CDR3 DNA reads as TGCGCCAGCAGCTTGGTCGCTGGCACAGATACGCAGTATTTT. Translation: CASSLVAGTDTQYF.